The 29 T cell receptor beta chains reported below all come from one sample, sequenced in a study of tumor-infiltrating lymphocytes in primary liver carcinoma. The input was roughly 0.5 ug total RNA; TCR beta cDNA was made from it with a constant-region primer. Three nested multiplex PCR rounds, a slightly modified ARM-PCR, produced the libraries for TCR beta. TRBV1-TRBV30 forward primers and a C-beta reverse primer were used in the first two PCR rounds, which each ran for about 10 cycles. Each CDR3 protein gets one entry after TCRdb re-called the multiplex PCR reads with MiXCR. The sample consists of about 310,000 distinct CDR3 sequences, 50% to 75% of them appearing once. The study extracted blood RNA from unsorted whole blood and also extracted germline DNA. The sample taken for sequencing was peripheral blood. The origin of the receptors is a woman aged 25-40 years with primary liver carcinoma and hepatitis B virus infection.

Note on this clonotype: A clone one base away is much larger, so this may be a read error. The chain couples TRBV6-6 to TRBJ2-5; the D is unclear. The length of the CDR3 is 13 residues. Trimming stripped 5 bases from V and 7 bases from J, with 14 bases between. Per germline, CDR1 MNHNY and CDR2 SVGAGI (reference sequence). CDR3 DNA: TGTGCCAGCAGTAATTCATCCCTGGGGACCCAGTACTTC. Translated: CASSNSSLGTQYF.

Notes on this clonotype: A much larger clone differs by one base, so this may be a read error. The J gene is TRBJ1-2, the V gene TRBV29-1, with 7 bases fitting TRBD1. This CDR3 is built from 13 residues. Germline V gives CDR1 SQVTM, CDR2 ANQGSEA. The CDR3 coding sequence is TGCAGCGTTGCGCCTGACAGGGACTATGGCTGCACCTTC. Translation gives CSVAPDRDYGCTF.

Of note for this clonotype: The conserved final phenylalanine or tryptophan is absent from the CDR3, which likely points to a read error. V is TRBV10-3 and J is TRBJ2-1; D might be TRBD2 (5 bases). The CDR3 is 15 residues long. Germline loops: CDR1 ENHRY, CDR2 SYGVKD. The V end was cut by 7 bases, the J end by 5 bases, with 18 bases between. CDR3 bases: TGTGCCATCAAGAGCGAGGGTCGCCATAACAATGAGCAGTTCTTA. It encodes CAIKSEGRHNNEQFL.

On this clonotype: A much larger clone is a single base away; this may be a read error. This rearrangement joins TRBV12-3 or TRBV12-4 to TRBJ2-3; D remains ambiguous. The CDR3 extends over 17 amino acids. Trimming took off 3 bases at V and 3 bases at J, with 19 bases between the two ends. The CDR3 protein is CASSFRFPAIWTDTQYF. For the CDR3, the DNA is TGTGCCAGCAGTTTTCGGTTCCCTGCTATTTGGACAGATACGCAGTATTTT.

As regards this clonotype: Since a much larger clone is just one base distant, this may be a read error. V and J are TRBV30 and TRBJ1-4, with D possibly being TRBD1 (5 bases). This CDR3 is built from 14 residues. Germline CDR1 and CDR2: GTSNPN and SVGIG (reference sequence). Trimming stripped 4 bases from V and 3 bases from J, with 12 bases between. In nucleotides, the CDR3 is TGTGCCTGGAATGTTACGGGGGCTAATGAAAAACTGTTTTTT. Translated: CAWNVTGANEKLFF.

A word on this clonotype: This may be a read error: a much more frequent sequence differs by one nucleotide. The V gene is TRBV6-6, the J gene TRBJ1-4; 11 bases line up with TRBD1. The CDR3 has 16 residues. V trimming: 8 bases; J trimming: 8 bases; junction bases outside the gene matches: 13. Germline lookup yields CDR1 MNHNY and CDR2 SVGAGI (reference sequence). The CDR3 DNA sequence: TGTGCCAGCGGCCTCATACCGGGACAGGGGGAGGAAAAACTGTTTTTT. Translation gives CASGLIPGQGEEKLFF.

Many counts were recorded for this clonotype. CDR3 nucleotide sequence: TGTGCCAGCAGTTTCTATGAGCAGTTCTTC. Amino acid sequence: CASSFYEQFF. This sequence joins TRBV12-3 or TRBV12-4 and TRBJ2-1; the D is unclear. V was clipped by 3 bases and J by 8 bases, with 2 bases between them. The CDR3 spans 10 residues.

This clonotype was recorded at least ten times. This chain uses TRBV4-3 with TRBJ1-5; D is undetermined. The V gene's germline CDR1 is LGHNA and CDR2 YSLEER. The V end was cut by 1 base, the J end by 0 bases, with 4 bases between. The CDR3 consists of 14 residues. The CDR3 loop reads CASSQAYSNQPQHF. CDR3 nucleotide sequence: TGCGCCAGCAGCCAAGCCTATAGCAATCAGCCCCAGCATTTT.

The sample holds a few counts of this clonotype. The chain joins TRBV14 to TRBJ2-1, with unresolved D. Germline lookup yields CDR1 SGHDN and CDR2 FVKESK. V shed 4 bases and J shed 0 bases, with 10 bases lying between them. The CDR3 spans 15 residues. The CDR3 spells CASSLLLSSYNEQFF. In nucleotides, the CDR3 is TGTGCCAGCAGCCTCCTCCTGAGCTCCTACAATGAGCAGTTCTTC.

This clonotype has a handful of counts. The rearrangement links TRBV28 to TRBJ2-1; D is perhaps TRBD1 or TRBD2 (7 bases each). The V end lost 6 bases, the J end lost 3 bases, and 18 bases lay between the germline ends. CDR1 and CDR2 (germline): MDHEN, SYDVKM. The CDR3 contains 16 residues. The DNA of the CDR3 is TGTGCCAGCAGGGGGGGGACAGCGGGGAACTACAATGAGCAGTTCTTC. Its protein product is CASRGGTAGNYNEQFF.

CDR3 bases: TGTGCCAGCAGTTTGGGAATAGGACAGCCCCAGCATTTT. Amino acid sequence: CASSLGIGQPQHF. This rearrangement joins TRBV28 to TRBJ1-5, with D unresolved. The germline V gene has CDR1 MDHEN and CDR2 SYDVKM. CDR3 length: 13 amino acids. Trimming left V 3 bases short and J 7 bases short, with 10 bases between.

On this clonotype: This may be a read error, as it is one base from a much larger clone. The chain couples TRBV12-3 or TRBV12-4 to TRBJ2-1, with 9 bases fitting TRBD1. The CDR3 contains 16 residues. The trim removed 10 bases at V and 0 bases at J, leaving 10 bases unmatched. The CDR3 nucleotides are TGTGCCAACAAGGGACAGGGATCGAGCTCCTACAATGAGCAGTTCTTC. It yields the protein CANKGQGSSSYNEQFF.

The chain couples TRBV6-2 or TRBV6-3 to TRBJ2-7; D may be TRBD1 or TRBD2 (5 bases each). V lost 6 bases and J 3 bases, leaving 12 bases between the germline ends. CDR3 length: 13 amino acids. Germline CDR1 reads MNHEY; CDR2 reads SVGEGT. DNA of the CDR3: TGTGCCAGCAGCCACCGGGACCTCTACGAGCAGTACTTC. Protein sequence: CASSHRDLYEQYF.

With respect to this clonotype: Since a much larger clone is just one base distant, this may be a read error. V usage is TRBV12-3 or TRBV12-4 and J usage is TRBJ2-1, with D possibly TRBD2 on 6 matching bases. This CDR3 comprises 12 residues. V was pared by 3 bases and J by 11 bases, with 11 bases between. This CDR3 is CASSFGGGQQFF. CDR3 DNA sequence: TGTGCCAGCAGTTTCGGGGGAGGCCAGCAGTTCTTC.

This clonotype was detected many times. This rearrangement joins TRBV6-5 to TRBJ2-7; D is perhaps TRBD2 (6 bases). This CDR3 spans 14 amino acids. Per the germline V gene, CDR1 is MNHEY and CDR2 is SVGAGI. V lost 7 bases and J 2 bases, leaving 15 bases between the germline ends. The DNA for the CDR3 is TGTGCCAGCAAGACACTAGCCACCCCCTACGAGCAGTACTTC. Its translation: CASKTLATPYEQYF.

This clonotype came up a few times. The chain employs TRBV12-5 and TRBJ2-1; D unclear. The CDR3 sequence is 13 residues long. Trimming left V 3 bases short and J 4 bases short, with 7 bases between. The germline V gene encodes CDR1 LGHNT and CDR2 FRNRAP. The chain's CDR3 is CASGLNKYNEQFF. Here the CDR3 DNA reads TGTGCTAGTGGTTTAAACAAGTACAATGAGCAGTTCTTC.

This clonotype was counted a single time. The CDR3 end shows no conserved phenylalanine or tryptophan, and so a read error is likely. The rearrangement joins TRBV5-4 to TRBJ2-2, with 8 bases matching TRBD1. Unmatched junction bases numbered 3, after V lost 0 bases and J lost 2 bases. Per germline, CDR1 SGHNT and CDR2 YYREEE (reference sequence). The CDR3 consists of 16 residues. As DNA, the CDR3 is TGTGCCAGCAGCTTGGCGCAGGGGGCAAACACCGGGGAGCTGTTTCTT. Encoded protein: CASSLAQGANTGELFL.

Concerning this clonotype itself: A junction boundary mismatches the germline segment, possibly from a read error. The V call is TRBV4-2, the J call TRBJ2-7; D unresolved. Germline V gives CDR1 LGHNA, CDR2 YNFKEQ. CDR3 length: 16 amino acids. CDR3 nucleotide sequence: TGCGCCAGCAGCCAATTCTGGCGAGAGACCTCCTACGAGCAGTACTTC. This translates into CASSQFWRETSYEQYF.

The V gene is TRBV6-5, the J gene TRBJ1-3; TRBD1 is a possible D gene (5 bases). The V gene lost 0 bases and the J gene lost 5 bases, with 23 bases spanning the gap. Germline CDR1 MNHEY, CDR2 SVGAGI. The CDR3 sequence is 19 residues long. DNA for the CDR3: TGTGCCAGCAGTTACTCGACATTGCAGGGTTCGATGGGCAGAAACACCATATATTTT. It codes for CASSYSTLQGSMGRNTIYF.

In regard to this clonotype: Mismatch with germline at one junction end may stem from a read error. V is TRBV12-3 or TRBV12-4 and J is TRBJ1-2; the D gene is possibly TRBD1 (5 bases). There are 14 residues in the CDR3. CDR3 residues: CVSSRRGGGEGYTF. The CDR3, as DNA: TGTGTCAGCAGTCGCCGCGGGGGAGGCGAGGGCTACACCTTC.

This clonotype was seen a few times. This chain joins TRBV10-2 and TRBJ2-7; 10 bases map to TRBD2. CDR1 is WSHSY, CDR2 SAAADI, per germline. The CDR3 covers 16 residues. V trimming: 11 bases; J trimming: 4 bases; junction bases outside the gene matches: 17. The CDR3 sequence is CAAGPWTSGSGYEQYF. CDR3 sequence (DNA): TGCGCCGCCGGACCTTGGACTAGCGGATCGGGGTACGAGCAGTACTTC.

This clonotype has just one count. This chain joins TRBV7-9 and TRBJ1-5; D unclear. Germline CDR1 is SEHNR and CDR2 is FQNEAQ (reference sequence). CDR3 length: 14 residues. The germline V and J ends were trimmed by 4 bases and 6 bases, with 13 bases remaining between them. CDR3 amino acids: CASSSRVRTQPQHF. The CDR3 DNA reads TGTGCCAGCAGCTCAAGGGTTAGGACTCAGCCCCAGCATTTT.

This clonotype appeared a few times. This chain uses TRBV4-1 with TRBJ2-3; TRBD2 might be the D (7 bases). Germline-derived CDR1 and CDR2 are MGHRA and YSYEKL. V was shortened by 3 bases and J by 6 bases, with 16 bases between the two germline ends. CDR3 size: 15 residues. The CDR3 reads CASSHEGGGTDTQYF. For the CDR3, the DNA is TGCGCCAGCAGCCATGAGGGAGGGGGTACGGATACGCAGTATTTT.

The table lists this clonotype with a few counts. The rearrangement uses TRBV6-5 and TRBJ2-5; 8 positions agree with TRBD2. The J segment lost 4 bases and the V segment lost 6 bases, leaving 7 bases of the junction unmatched. From germline, CDR1 is MNHEY and CDR2 SVGAGI. The CDR3 has 14 residues. The CDR3 nucleotides read TGTGCCAGCAGCCTTACCCTAGCGGGAGAGACCCAGTACTTC. The encoded protein is CASSLTLAGETQYF.

This clonotype was seen once. This clone may be a read error of a much larger clone one base away. This sequence joins TRBV29-1 and TRBJ1-2; TRBD1 might be the D (6 bases). The CDR3 runs 13 residues. The germline V gene has CDR1 SQVTM and CDR2 ANQGSEA. The CDR3 DNA reads as TGCAGCGTCACCGCAGGGGATCACTATGGCTACATCTTC. Encoded protein: CSVTAGDHYGYIF. The whole variable domain, remainder taken from reference TRBV29-1 and TRBJ1-2, is SAVISQKPSRDICQRGTSLTIQCQVDSQVTMMFWYRQQPGQSLTLIATANQGSEATYESGFVIDKFPISRPNLTFSTLTVSNMSPEDSSIYLCSVTAGDHYGYIFGSGTRLTVV.

This clonotype showed up just a few times. The chain uses TRBV12-3 or TRBV12-4 and TRBJ2-5; 7 bases match TRBD2. This CDR3 has 13 amino acids. V lost 6 bases to trimming and J lost 4 bases; unmatched junction nucleotides: 5. Written as DNA, the CDR3 is TGTGCCAGCAGCCGAAGCGGGACAGAGACCCAGTACTTC. It specifies CASSRSGTETQYF.

As regards this clonotype: Since the CDR3 does not end with the conserved phenylalanine or tryptophan, this likely comes from a read error. This sequence joins TRBV11-3 and TRBJ1-6; tentative D call: TRBD1 (5 bases). Germline V gene lookup returns CDR1 SGHNT and CDR2 YENEEA. Trimming took 5 bases from V and 10 from J, leaving 12 bases between them. This CDR3 has 13 residues. DNA for the CDR3: TGTGCCAGCAGCATAGCAGGGAGCTCACCCCTCCACGTT. It specifies CASSIAGSSPLHV.

In its sample, this clonotype was seen many times. The V call is TRBV6-5, the J call TRBJ2-7; weak D call: TRBD1 (5 bases). Germline assignment: CDR1 MNHEY and CDR2 SVGAGI. V shed 7 bases and J shed 6 bases, with 19 bases lying between them. This CDR3 has 14 amino acids. In DNA form, the CDR3 reads TGTGCCAGCACCCCGTGGGGCAGGGCTAGCGAGCAGTACTTC. The encoded protein is CASTPWGRASEQYF.

This clonotype was found many times. The CDR3 nucleotides read TGTGCCAGCAGTTCTCCTTATGGGTCGTACTTC. This gives the protein CASSSPYGSYF. V is TRBV6-2 or TRBV6-3 and J is TRBJ2-4; D unresolved. The CDR3 runs 11 residues. Trimming removed 4 bases at V and 15 bases at J, with 13 bases between. CDR1 is MNHEY and CDR2 is SVGEGT in the germline V gene.